The sequence of this T cell receptor (beta chain) was determined in a study of molecular identifiers for immune sequencing clone quantification. Ten or more counts support this clonotype. TCRdb re-derived calls from the PCR reads in MiXCR, one entry per CDR3 protein. The sample consists of 60,000 to 70,000 distinct CDR3 sequences, 15% to 20% of them appearing once. CDR1 and CDR2 (germline): SEHNR, FQNEAQ (reference sequence). V was clipped by 5 bases and J by 3 bases, with 11 bases between them. The CDR3 sequence is 13 residues long. The chain employs TRBV7-9 and TRBJ2-7; the D is unclear. Sequenced: naive CD8+ T cells from blood, with Jurkat cell RNA spiked in. Subset in this sample: FACS-sorted CD8+CD4-CCR7+CD45RA+ naive T cells. The sequence came from a human donor in good health. Some libraries in this study had Jurkat cell RNA spiked in. This CDR3 reads CASSPGPRYEQYF. The CDR3, as DNA: TGTGCCAGCAGCCCTGGGCCCCGCTACGAGCAGTACTTC.